This is a list of T cell receptor beta chains from one sample in a study of blood T cell repertoires in COVID-19. TCRdb keeps only in-frame clones here, not all; method: immunoSEQ multiplex PCR. The sample has 350,000 to 450,000 clones, around four fifths seen once; the top ten hold 5% to 6%. The sequenced material came from PBMCs or T cells enriched from blood (not recorded which). These receptors came from a woman aged 45-65 years who had recovered from COVID-19. CDR3s include the opening cysteine and the closing phenylalanine or tryptophan. D genes are given only for firm matches. A clone size is listed for some rows: how often the clone was seen (once, few, many), or a class if it is expanded.

CDR3aa: CASSLGQGAGGYTF; CDR3nt: TGTGCCAGCAGTCTGGGGCAGGGGGCGGGTGGCTACACCTTC; j_gene: TRBJ1-2; v_gene: TRBV6-5; d_gene: TRBD1; abundance: .
CDR3aa: CASSPLGGSYGYTF; CDR3nt: TGTGCCAGCAGCCCCCTCGGCGGCAGCTATGGCTACACCTTC; j_gene: TRBJ1-2; v_gene: TRBV14; d_gene: .; abundance: .
CDR3aa: CSARHSLYGYTF; CDR3nt: TGCAGCGCCCGACACAGCCTCTATGGCTACACCTTC; j_gene: TRBJ1-2; v_gene: TRBV29-1; d_gene: .; abundance: .
CDR3aa: CASSQAGTGGVNQPQHF; CDR3nt: TGTGCCAGCAGCCAGGCCGGGACAGGGGGCGTCAATCAGCCCCAGCATTTT; j_gene: TRBJ1-5; v_gene: TRBV3-1/TRBV3-2; d_gene: TRBD1; abundance: once
CDR3aa: CASIRQGGSNTEAFF; CDR3nt: TGTGCCAGCATCAGACAAGGAGGATCGAACACTGAAGCTTTCTTT; j_gene: TRBJ1-1; v_gene: TRBV7-9; d_gene: .; abundance: .
CDR3aa: CASLQGNTEAFF; CDR3nt: TGTGCCAGCCTGCAGGGGAACACTGAAGCTTTCTTT; j_gene: TRBJ1-1; v_gene: TRBV2; d_gene: .; abundance: .
CDR3aa: CASSIRVEAFF; CDR3nt: TGTGCCAGTAGTATCAGGGTAGAAGCTTTCTTT; j_gene: TRBJ1-1; v_gene: TRBV19; d_gene: .; abundance: .
CDR3aa: CASSYGSGTGGGKLFF; CDR3nt: TGTGCCAGCAGTTACGGTTCCGGGACAGGTGGTGGAAAACTGTTTTTT; j_gene: TRBJ1-4; v_gene: TRBV6-2/TRBV6-3; d_gene: TRBD1; abundance: .
CDR3aa: CAHGGRHTDTQYF; CDR3nt: TGTGCCCACGGCGGGAGGCACACAGATACGCAGTATTTT; j_gene: TRBJ2-3; v_gene: TRBV21-1; d_gene: .; abundance: .
CDR3aa: CASSPAGQETQYF; CDR3nt: TGTGCCAGCAGCCCGGCGGGCCAAGAGACCCAGTACTTC; j_gene: TRBJ2-5; v_gene: TRBV3-1/TRBV3-2; d_gene: .; abundance: .
CDR3aa: CASSLRVGNEQFF; CDR3nt: TGTGCCAGCAGTTTGAGGGTGGGCAATGAGCAGTTCTTC; j_gene: TRBJ2-1; v_gene: TRBV12-3/TRBV12-4; d_gene: .; abundance: .
CDR3aa: CASSFDSSYGYTF; CDR3nt: TGTGCCAGCAGCTTTGACAGCTCCTATGGCTACACCTTC; j_gene: TRBJ1-2; v_gene: TRBV7-2; d_gene: .; abundance: .
CDR3aa: CASSQGTGQSNEKLFF; CDR3nt: TGCGCCAGCAGCCAAGGAACGGGACAGAGCAATGAAAAACTGTTTTTT; j_gene: TRBJ1-4; v_gene: TRBV4-3; d_gene: TRBD1; abundance: .
CDR3aa: CASSYTWTAGPNEKLFF; CDR3nt: TGTGCCAGCAGTTATACATGGACTGCCGGGCCTAATGAAAAACTGTTTTTT; j_gene: TRBJ1-4; v_gene: TRBV2; d_gene: .; abundance: few
CDR3aa: CASSQEIPAGGTYNEQFF; CDR3nt: TGCGCCAGCAGCCAAGAAATCCCAGCGGGAGGTACCTACAATGAGCAGTTCTTC; j_gene: TRBJ2-1; v_gene: TRBV4-3; d_gene: TRBD2; abundance: .
CDR3aa: CATSGHGSSGRAEDTQYF; CDR3nt: TGTGCCACCAGTGGTCACGGCAGTAGCGGGAGGGCCGAGGATACGCAGTATTTT; j_gene: TRBJ2-3; v_gene: TRBV24-1; d_gene: TRBD2; abundance: .
CDR3aa: CTSSFGTGPNTGELFF; CDR3nt: TGTACCAGCAGCTTTGGGACAGGCCCTAACACCGGGGAGCTGTTTTTT; j_gene: TRBJ2-2; v_gene: TRBV21-1; d_gene: .; abundance: .
CDR3aa: CASSLDRLNNSPLHF; CDR3nt: TGTGCCAGCAGCCTAGACAGGCTCAATAATTCACCCCTCCACTTT; j_gene: TRBJ1-6; v_gene: TRBV6-5; d_gene: .; abundance: .
CDR3aa: CAITDRDSSLQETQYF; CDR3nt: TGTGCCATCACGGATCGGGACAGCAGTCTCCAGGAGACCCAGTACTTC; j_gene: TRBJ2-5; v_gene: TRBV10-3; d_gene: TRBD1; abundance: .
CDR3aa: CATSRGGQGAYGYTF; CDR3nt: TGTGCCACCAGCAGGGGGGGACAGGGGGCCTATGGCTACACCTTC; j_gene: TRBJ1-2; v_gene: TRBV15; d_gene: TRBD1; abundance: few
CDR3aa: CAISESEVLNTEAFF; CDR3nt: TGTGCCATCAGTGAGTCTGAGGTTCTGAACACTGAAGCTTTCTTT; j_gene: TRBJ1-1; v_gene: TRBV10-3; d_gene: .; abundance: .
CDR3aa: CASSLSGGEETQYF; CDR3nt: TGTGCCAGCAGCTTAAGCGGGGGGGAAGAGACCCAGTACTTC; j_gene: TRBJ2-5; v_gene: TRBV11-3; d_gene: TRBD2; abundance: .
CDR3aa: CASRPGQGMNTEAFF; CDR3nt: TGTGCCAGCAGGCCGGGACAGGGAATGAACACTGAAGCTTTCTTT; j_gene: TRBJ1-1; v_gene: TRBV5-4; d_gene: TRBD1; abundance: .
CDR3aa: CASSIGGGNTGELFF; CDR3nt: TGTGCCAGTAGTATAGGGGGAGGGAACACCGGGGAGCTGTTTTTT; j_gene: TRBJ2-2; v_gene: TRBV19; d_gene: .; abundance: .
CDR3aa: CASSKAVEQFF; CDR3nt: TGTGCCAGCAGCAAAGCTGTTGAGCAGTTCTTC; j_gene: TRBJ2-1; v_gene: TRBV7-2; d_gene: .; abundance: .
CDR3aa: CASAPSGGNTGELFF; CDR3nt: TGTGCCAGCGCCCCCAGCGGGGGAAACACCGGGGAGCTGTTTTTT; j_gene: TRBJ2-2; v_gene: TRBV28; d_gene: TRBD2; abundance: .
CDR3aa: CASSFRRDTGELFF; CDR3nt: TGTGCCAGCAGCTTTAGGCGGGACACCGGGGAGCTGTTTTTT; j_gene: TRBJ2-2; v_gene: TRBV7-2; d_gene: .; abundance: .
CDR3aa: CASSVGTVPSYEQYF; CDR3nt: TGTGCCAGCAGCGTAGGGACAGTTCCCTCCTACGAGCAGTACTTC; j_gene: TRBJ2-7; v_gene: TRBV9; d_gene: .; abundance: .
CDR3aa: CASSLQGTAKNIQYF; CDR3nt: TGTGCCAGCAGCTTGCAGGGGACGGCCAAAAACATTCAGTACTTC; j_gene: TRBJ2-4; v_gene: TRBV5-5; d_gene: .; abundance: .